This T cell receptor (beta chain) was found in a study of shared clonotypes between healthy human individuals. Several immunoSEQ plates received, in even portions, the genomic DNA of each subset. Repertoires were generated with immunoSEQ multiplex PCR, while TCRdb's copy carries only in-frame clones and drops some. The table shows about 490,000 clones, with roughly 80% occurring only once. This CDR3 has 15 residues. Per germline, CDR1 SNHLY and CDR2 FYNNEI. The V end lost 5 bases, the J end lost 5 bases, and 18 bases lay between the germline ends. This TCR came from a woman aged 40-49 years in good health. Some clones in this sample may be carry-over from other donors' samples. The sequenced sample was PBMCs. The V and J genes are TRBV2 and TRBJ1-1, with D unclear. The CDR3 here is CASSFGPRRGTEAFF. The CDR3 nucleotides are TGTGCCAGCAGTTTCGGACCCCGCCGGGGAACTGAAGCTTTCTTT.